This T cell receptor (beta chain) was retrieved from a study of T cell repertoires in cytomegalovirus infection. Overall study findings and caveats: The ex vivo response showed dominance by HLA-C-restricted CMV-specific TCR beta clonotypes.

This CDR3 is 13 amino acids long. V shed 1 base and J shed 2 bases, with 5 bases lying between them. Germline values: CDR1 MGHDK, CDR2 SYGVNS. TCRdb recomputed calls from the reads with MiXCR, one row per CDR3 protein. The sample records approximately 730,000 distinct CDR3 sequences, 30% to 40% being singletons. In its sample, this clonotype was seen a few times. Antigen: not known. The chain uses TRBV25-1 and TRBJ1-2; D remains unclear. The input for sequencing was cultured PBMCs, taken from culture after CMV antigen stimulation. The TCR comes from a human donor in good health (CMV status not recorded). Some clones in this sample may be carry-over from other donors' samples. CDR3 sequence reads: CASSESLNYGYTF. CDR3 nucleotide sequence: TGTGCCAGCAGTGAATCTCTGAACTATGGCTACACCTTC.